This T cell receptor beta chain was recovered during a study of cytomegalovirus exposure and HLA in healthy donors. The study ran its PCR with 60 Vbeta and 13 Jbeta primers. Clones were sequenced by immunoSEQ multiplex PCR, and TCRdb holds only the in-frame ones, with some missing. The sample lists approximately 190,000 clones, about four fifths seen once, with 0.25% to 0.3% in the top ten. The V gene end was trimmed by 4 bases and the J gene end by 4 bases; junction bases not matched to a gene: 13. This CDR3 has 16 amino acids. Germline CDR1 SGDLS, CDR2 YYNGEE. This clonotype was obtained from a boy aged 5-17 years in good health and CMV-seronegative. The chain uses TRBV9 and TRBJ1-2, with 7 bases that match TRBD1. Sequencing was done on a sample of PBMCs. CDR3 region: CASSPSTDRAGYGYTF. CDR3 nucleotides: TGTGCCAGCAGCCCAAGCACCGACAGGGCAGGCTATGGCTACACCTTC.